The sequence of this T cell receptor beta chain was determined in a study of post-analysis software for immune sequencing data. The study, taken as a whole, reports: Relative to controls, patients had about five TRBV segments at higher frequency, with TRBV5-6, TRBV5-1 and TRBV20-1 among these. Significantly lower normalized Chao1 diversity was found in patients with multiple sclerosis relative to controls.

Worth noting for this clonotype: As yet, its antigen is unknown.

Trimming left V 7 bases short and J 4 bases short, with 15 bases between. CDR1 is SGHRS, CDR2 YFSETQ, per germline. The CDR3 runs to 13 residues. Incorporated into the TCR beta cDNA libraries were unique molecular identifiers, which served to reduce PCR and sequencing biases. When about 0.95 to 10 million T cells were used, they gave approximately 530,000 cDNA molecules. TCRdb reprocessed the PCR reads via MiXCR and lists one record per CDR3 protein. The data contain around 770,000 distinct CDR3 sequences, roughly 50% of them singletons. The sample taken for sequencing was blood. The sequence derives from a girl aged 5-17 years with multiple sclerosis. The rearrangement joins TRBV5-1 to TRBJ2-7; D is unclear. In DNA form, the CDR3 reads TGCGCCAGCCGAAGCCCGCCGGGTTACGAGCAGTACTTC. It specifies CASRSPPGYEQYF. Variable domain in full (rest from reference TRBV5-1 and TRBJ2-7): KAGVTQTPRYLIKTRGQQVTLSCSPISGHRSVSWYQQTPGQGLQFLFEYFSETQRNKGNFPGRFSGRQFSNSRSEMNVSTLELGDSALYLCASRSPPGYEQYFGPGTRLTVT.